The 14 T cell receptor beta chains below come from one sample, sequenced in a study of T cell responses to AZD1222 COVID-19 vaccine. The repertoire was sequenced with immunoSEQ multiplex PCR; TCRdb's copy has only in-frame clones and lacks some. This table holds more than 150,000 clones, about 90% found once. Material: peripheral blood, obtained 28 days after the second AZD1222 dose. These receptors came from an adult who received the AZD1222 COVID-19 vaccine.

The gene calls are TRBV19 and TRBJ2-3; D not certain. The germline V gene has CDR1 LNHDA and CDR2 SQIVND (reference sequence). The V end lost 2 bases, the J end lost 6 bases, and 6 bases lay between the germline ends. The CDR3 has 12 amino acids. Here the CDR3 reads CASSIYADTQYF. Here the CDR3 DNA reads TGTGCCAGTAGTATATACGCGGATACGCAGTATTTT.

The sample holds one count of this clone. V usage is TRBV5-1 and J usage is TRBJ2-5, with TRBD1 as a possible D gene (7 bases). Trimming pared 0 bases from V and 5 bases from J, leaving 11 bases between. The CDR3 runs 14 residues. The germline V gene has CDR1 SGHRS and CDR2 YFSETQ. The CDR3 loop is CASSLVSGGETQYF. CDR3 DNA sequence: TGCGCCAGCAGCTTGGTGTCAGGGGGGGAGACCCAGTACTTC.

The table lists this clone with a count of one. The chain carries TRBV19 and TRBJ1-6, with a possible D match to TRBD1 (5 bases). The CDR3 is made up of 14 amino acids. Trimming shortened V by 3 bases and J by 7 bases, and 10 bases separated the two germline ends. The V gene's germline CDR1 is LNHDA and CDR2 SQIVND (reference sequence). The DNA of the CDR3 is TGTGCCAGTAGTATCAGGGATTTGAATTCACCCCTCCACTTT. It specifies CASSIRDLNSPLHF.

The chain employs TRBV29-1 and TRBJ1-3; 7 bases align to TRBD1. Losses at the gene ends were 6 bases for V and 0 bases for J; bases not matched to a gene: 5. The CDR3 consists of 14 residues. Germline V lookup: CDR1 SQVTM, CDR2 ANQGSEA. Here the CDR3 DNA reads TGCAGCGTGGTGACAGGGAGCTCTGGAAACACCATATATTTT. This gives the protein CSVVTGSSGNTIYF.

The chain couples TRBV7-9 to TRBJ1-3; 9 bases align to TRBD1. The V gene end was trimmed by 4 bases and the J gene end by 2 bases; junction bases not matched to a gene: 6. In germline, CDR1 is SEHNR, CDR2 FQNEAQ (reference sequence). The CDR3 loop spans 16 amino acids. The chain's CDR3 is CASSSKQGAAGNTIYF. In DNA form, the CDR3 reads TGTGCCAGCAGCTCGAAACAGGGGGCGGCTGGAAACACCATATATTTT.

The V call is TRBV4-3, the J call TRBJ1-4; a weak D match, TRBD1 (6 bases). CDR1 is LGHNA and CDR2 is YSLEER in the germline V gene. Trimming left V 1 base short and J 10 bases short, with 7 bases between. The CDR3 consists of 12 residues. The CDR3 DNA follows: TGCGCCAGCAGCCAAGGGGGGGCAAAACTGTTTTTT. Protein: CASSQGGAKLFF.

CDR3 protein: CASSVLGAATNTGELFF. The DNA for the CDR3 is TGCGCCAGCAGTGTCCTGGGGGCAGCAACGAACACCGGGGAGCTGTTTTTT. This chain joins TRBV5-1 and TRBJ2-2, with D perhaps matching TRBD1 (6 bases). Per the germline V gene, CDR1 is SGHRS and CDR2 is YFSETQ. CDR3 length: 17 residues. Trimming left V 5 bases short and J 0 bases short, with 17 bases between.

Concerning this clone: The germline gene is not matched at one end of the junction; a read error may be the cause. The genes are TRBV6-5 and TRBJ2-7; possibly TRBD2 for D (5 bases). From germline, CDR1 is MNHEY and CDR2 SVGAGI. The CDR3 runs to 16 residues. The CDR3 nucleotides read TGTGCCAGCAGTTACGCGACCCCTAGCTTAGGAGACGAGCAGTATTTC. Translation: CASSYATPSLGDEQYF.

The V call is TRBV6-6, the J call TRBJ1-5; TRBD1 matches at 7 bases. The V and J ends lost 6 bases and 0 bases, in that order; junction bases with no gene match: 5. CDR3 length: 15 residues. Germline values: CDR1 MNHNY, CDR2 SVGAGI (reference sequence). CDR3 sequence: CASSPGTASNQPQHF. The CDR3 DNA sequence: TGTGCCAGCAGCCCCGGGACAGCTAGCAATCAGCCCCAGCATTTT.

V usage is TRBV4-2 and J usage is TRBJ2-5, with D perhaps TRBD2 (6 bases). Deletions cut 4 bases from V and 3 bases from J, with 9 bases between. Germline V gene sequence: CDR1 LGHNA, CDR2 YNFKEQ. The CDR3 totals 13 residues. The CDR3 region has the DNA TGTGCCAGCAGCCCCTGGGAGGAAGAGACCCAGTACTTC. Amino acid sequence: CASSPWEEETQYF.

CDR3 sequence reads: CASSGPYADSEAFF. As DNA, the CDR3 is TGTGCCAGCAGCGGGCCCTACGCTGACTCTGAAGCTTTCTTT. V usage is TRBV9 and J usage is TRBJ1-1, with D unclear. Trimming cost V 3 bases and J 6 bases, with 15 bases left between them. The germline CDR1 and CDR2 sequences are SGDLS and YYNGEE. This CDR3 has 14 amino acids.

The chain couples TRBV6-1 to TRBJ1-2; D is possibly TRBD1 (6 bases). The V end was cut by 1 base, the J end by 4 bases, with 10 bases between. The germline V gene encodes CDR1 MNHNS and CDR2 SASEGT. The CDR3 is made up of 14 amino acids. This chain's CDR3 is CASSEVDRRYGYTF. CDR3 DNA: TGTGCCAGCAGTGAAGTAGACAGGCGCTATGGCTACACCTTC.

This chain connects TRBV6-5 to TRBJ2-3; D gene unclear. V lost 5 bases to trimming and J lost 7 bases, with 13 bases between them. The germline V gene encodes CDR1 MNHEY and CDR2 SVGAGI. The CDR3 has 13 residues. CDR3 loop: CASSPPGINTQYF. The CDR3 DNA is TGTGCCAGCAGTCCCCCCGGCATAAATACGCAGTATTTT.

The chain couples TRBV24-1 to TRBJ2-1; TRBD2 matches at 8 bases. With V trimmed by 4 bases and J by 0 bases, 4 bases remained unmatched. CDR1 and CDR2 (germline): KGHDR, SFDVKD. CDR3 size: 16 residues. The CDR3 nucleotides are TGTGCCACCAGTGACCCGCTAGCGGGCTCCTACAATGAGCAGTTCTTC. It yields the protein CATSDPLAGSYNEQFF.